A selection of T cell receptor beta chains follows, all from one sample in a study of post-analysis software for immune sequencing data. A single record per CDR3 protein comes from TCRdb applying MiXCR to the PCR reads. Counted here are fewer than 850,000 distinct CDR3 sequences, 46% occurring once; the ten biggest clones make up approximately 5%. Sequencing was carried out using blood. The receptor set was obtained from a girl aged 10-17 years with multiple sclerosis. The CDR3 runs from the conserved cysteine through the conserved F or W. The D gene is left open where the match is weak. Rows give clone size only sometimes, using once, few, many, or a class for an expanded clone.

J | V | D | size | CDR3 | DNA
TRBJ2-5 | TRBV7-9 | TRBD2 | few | CASSLLAAGAETQYF | TGTGCCAGCAGCTTATTGGCCGCGGGAGCTGAGACCCAGTACTTC
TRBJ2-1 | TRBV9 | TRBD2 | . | CASSPRTSYNEQFF | TGTGCCAGCAGCCCACGGACTAGCTACAATGAGCAGTTCTTC
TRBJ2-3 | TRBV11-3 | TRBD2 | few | CASSFGAGEGADTQYF | TGTGCCAGCAGCTTTGGGGCGGGAGAAGGAGCAGATACGCAGTATTTT
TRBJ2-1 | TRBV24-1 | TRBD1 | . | CATSGRTGHYNEQFF | TGTGCCACCAGTGGGAGGACAGGGCACTACAATGAGCAGTTCTTC
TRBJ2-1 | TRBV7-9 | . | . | CASSFDSSYEQFF | TGTGCCAGCAGCTTTGACAGTAGCTATGAGCAGTTCTTC
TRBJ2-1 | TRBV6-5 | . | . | CASSYVWDTSDDEQFF | TGTGCCAGCAGTTACGTGTGGGACACCTCCGACGATGAGCAGTTCTTC
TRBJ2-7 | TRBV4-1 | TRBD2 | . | CASSQDGSGTMYEQYF | TGCGCCAGCAGCCAAGATGGGAGCGGGACGATGTACGAGCAGTACTTC
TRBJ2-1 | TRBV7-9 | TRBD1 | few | CASSFGTGFPNEQFF | TGTGCCAGCAGCTTCGGGACAGGGTTCCCCAATGAGCAGTTCTTC
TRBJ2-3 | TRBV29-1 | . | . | CSGRGSTDTQYF | TGCAGCGGTCGGGGAAGCACAGATACGCAGTATTTT
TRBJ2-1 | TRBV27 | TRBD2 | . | CASSGIAGGHEQFF | TGTGCCAGCAGTGGGATAGCGGGAGGACATGAGCAGTTCTTC
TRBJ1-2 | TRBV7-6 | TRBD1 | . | CASSYGTAQGDGYTF | TGTGCCAGCAGCTATGGGACAGCCCAGGGGGATGGCTACACCTTC